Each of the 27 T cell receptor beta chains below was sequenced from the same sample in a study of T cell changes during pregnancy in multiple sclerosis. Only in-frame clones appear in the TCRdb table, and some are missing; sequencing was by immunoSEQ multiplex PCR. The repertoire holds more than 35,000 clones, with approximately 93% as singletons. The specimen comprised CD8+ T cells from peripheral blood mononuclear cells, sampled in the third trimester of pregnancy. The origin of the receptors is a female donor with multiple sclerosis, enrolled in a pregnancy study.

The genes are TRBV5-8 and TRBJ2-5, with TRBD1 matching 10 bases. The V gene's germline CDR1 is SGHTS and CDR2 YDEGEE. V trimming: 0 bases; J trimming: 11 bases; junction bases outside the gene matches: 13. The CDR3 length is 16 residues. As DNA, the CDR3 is TGTGCCAGCAGCTTGGGCGGGACAGGGGCCCTTTTAGGGCAGTACTTC. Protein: CASSLGGTGALLGQYF.

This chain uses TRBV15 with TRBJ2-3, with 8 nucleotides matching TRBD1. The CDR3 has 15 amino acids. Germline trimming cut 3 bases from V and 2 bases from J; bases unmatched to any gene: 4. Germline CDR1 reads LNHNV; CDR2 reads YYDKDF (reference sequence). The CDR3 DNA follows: TGTGCCACCAGCAGCGGACAGGGTATCACAGATACGCAGTATTTT. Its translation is CATSSGQGITDTQYF.

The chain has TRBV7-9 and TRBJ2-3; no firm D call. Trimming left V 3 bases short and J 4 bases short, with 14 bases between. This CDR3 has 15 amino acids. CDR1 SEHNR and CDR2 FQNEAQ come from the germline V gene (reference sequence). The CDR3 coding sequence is TGTGCCAGCAGCTTCATCGGCCAGCGTTCAGATACGCAGTATTTT. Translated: CASSFIGQRSDTQYF.

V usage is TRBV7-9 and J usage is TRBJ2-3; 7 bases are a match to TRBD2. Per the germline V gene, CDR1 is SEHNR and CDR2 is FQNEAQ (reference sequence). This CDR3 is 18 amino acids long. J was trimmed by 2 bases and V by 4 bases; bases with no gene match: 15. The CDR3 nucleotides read TGTGCCAGCAGCTCCCCCCTGGACTCTAGCGGACACACAGATACGCAGTATTTT. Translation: CASSSPLDSSGHTDTQYF.

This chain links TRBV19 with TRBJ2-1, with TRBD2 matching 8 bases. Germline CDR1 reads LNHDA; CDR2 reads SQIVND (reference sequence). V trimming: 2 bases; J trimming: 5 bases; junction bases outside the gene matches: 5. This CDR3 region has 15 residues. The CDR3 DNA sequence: TGTGCCAGTAGTATACCGGGACTAGATAACAATGAGCAGTTCTTC. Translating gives CASSIPGLDNNEQFF. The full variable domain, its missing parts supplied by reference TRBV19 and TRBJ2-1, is DGGITQSPKYLFRKEGQNVTLSCEQNLNHDAMYWYRQDPGQGLRLIYYSQIVNDFQKGDIAEGYSVSREKKESFPLTVTSAQKNPTAFYLCASSIPGLDNNEQFFGPGTRLTVL.

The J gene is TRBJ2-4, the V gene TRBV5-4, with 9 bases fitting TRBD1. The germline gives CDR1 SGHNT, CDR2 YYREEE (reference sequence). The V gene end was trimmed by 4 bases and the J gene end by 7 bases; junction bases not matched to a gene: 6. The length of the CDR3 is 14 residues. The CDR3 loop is CASSHPTGGNIQYF. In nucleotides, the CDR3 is TGTGCCAGCAGCCACCCGACAGGGGGGAACATTCAGTACTTC.

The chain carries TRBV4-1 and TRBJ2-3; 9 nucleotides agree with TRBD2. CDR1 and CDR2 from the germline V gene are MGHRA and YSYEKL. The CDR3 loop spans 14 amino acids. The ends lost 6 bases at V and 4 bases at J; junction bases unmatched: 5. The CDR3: CASRTSGGSDTQYF. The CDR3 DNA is TGCGCCAGCAGGACTAGCGGCGGTTCAGATACGCAGTATTTT.

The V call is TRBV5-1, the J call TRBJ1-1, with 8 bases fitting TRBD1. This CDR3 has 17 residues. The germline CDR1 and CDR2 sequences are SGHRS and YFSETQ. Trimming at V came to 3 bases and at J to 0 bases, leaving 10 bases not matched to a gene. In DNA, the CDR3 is TGCGCCAGCAGCTCCGGGCCCAGGGGACAGGTGAACACTGAAGCTTTCTTT. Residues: CASSSGPRGQVNTEAFF.

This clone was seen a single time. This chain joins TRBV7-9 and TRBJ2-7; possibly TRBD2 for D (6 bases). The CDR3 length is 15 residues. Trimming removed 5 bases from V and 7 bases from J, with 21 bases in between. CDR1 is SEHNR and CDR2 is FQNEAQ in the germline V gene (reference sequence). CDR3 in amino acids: CASSTTGTRLGEQYF. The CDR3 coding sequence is TGTGCCAGCAGCACAACCGGGACTCGGCTAGGAGAGCAGTACTTC. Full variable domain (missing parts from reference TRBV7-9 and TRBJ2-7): DTGVSQNPRHKITKRGQNVTFRCDPISEHNRLYWYRQTLGQGPEFLTYFQNEAQLEKSRLLSDRFSAERPKGSFSTLEIQRTEQGDSAMYLCASSTTGTRLGEQYFGPGTRLTVT.

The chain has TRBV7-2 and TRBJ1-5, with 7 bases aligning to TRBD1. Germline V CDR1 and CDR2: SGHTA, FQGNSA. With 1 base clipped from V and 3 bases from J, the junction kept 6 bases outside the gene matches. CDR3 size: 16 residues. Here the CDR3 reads CASSLDGTVYNQPQHF. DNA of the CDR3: TGTGCCAGCAGCTTAGACGGGACAGTATACAATCAGCCCCAGCATTTT.

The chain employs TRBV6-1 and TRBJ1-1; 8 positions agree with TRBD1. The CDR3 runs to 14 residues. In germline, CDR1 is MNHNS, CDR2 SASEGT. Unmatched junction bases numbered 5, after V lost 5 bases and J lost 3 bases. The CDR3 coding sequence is TGTGCCAGCAGTCAGGGACAGGCCTACACTGAAGCTTTCTTT. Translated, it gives CASSQGQAYTEAFF.

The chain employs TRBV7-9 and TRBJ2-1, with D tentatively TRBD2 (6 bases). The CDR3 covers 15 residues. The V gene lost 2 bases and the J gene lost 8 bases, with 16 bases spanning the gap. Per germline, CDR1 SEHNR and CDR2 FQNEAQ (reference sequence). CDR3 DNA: TGTGCCAGCAGCTTAATGTCAGACCGGAGGGATGAGCAGTTCTTC. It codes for CASSLMSDRRDEQFF.

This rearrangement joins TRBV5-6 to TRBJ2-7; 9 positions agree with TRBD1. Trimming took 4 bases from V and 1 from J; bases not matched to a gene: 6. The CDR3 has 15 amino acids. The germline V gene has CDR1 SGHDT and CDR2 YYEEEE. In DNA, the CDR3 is TGTGCCAGCAGCCCGTCGGGACAGGGTTCCTACGAGCAGTACTTC. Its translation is CASSPSGQGSYEQYF.

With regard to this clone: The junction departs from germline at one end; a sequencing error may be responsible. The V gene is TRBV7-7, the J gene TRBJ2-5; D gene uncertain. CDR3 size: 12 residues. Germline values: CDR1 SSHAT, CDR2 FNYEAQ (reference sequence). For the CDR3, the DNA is TGTGCTAGCAGCTCGTTAGAAGAGACCCAGTACTTC. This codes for CASSSLEETQYF.

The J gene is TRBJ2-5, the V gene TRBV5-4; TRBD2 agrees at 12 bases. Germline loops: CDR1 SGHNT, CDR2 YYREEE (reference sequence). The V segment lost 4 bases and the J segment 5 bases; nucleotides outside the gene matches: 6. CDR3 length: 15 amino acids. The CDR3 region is CASSEGLAGRETQYF. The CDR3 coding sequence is TGTGCCAGCAGCGAGGGACTAGCGGGTAGGGAGACCCAGTACTTC. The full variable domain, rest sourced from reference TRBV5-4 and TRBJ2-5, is ETGVTQSPTHLIKTRGQQVTLRCSSQSGHNTVSWYQQALGQGPQFIFQYYREEENGRGNFPPRFSGLQFPNYSSELNVNALELDDSALYLCASSEGLAGRETQYFGPGTRLLVL.

CDR3 sequence: CASSIIGGDGKLFF. The CDR3, as DNA: TGTGCCAGCAGCATAATAGGGGGGGATGGAAAACTGTTTTTT. The rearrangement joins TRBV27 to TRBJ1-4, with D maybe TRBD1 (6 bases). V was pared by 6 bases and J by 10 bases, with 18 bases between. CDR3 length equals 14 residues. CDR1 MNHEY and CDR2 SMNVEV come from the germline V gene (reference sequence).

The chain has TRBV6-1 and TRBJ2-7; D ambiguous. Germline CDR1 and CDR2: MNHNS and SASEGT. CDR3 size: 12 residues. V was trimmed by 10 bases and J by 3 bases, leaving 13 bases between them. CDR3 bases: TGTGCCATCGAAAGCCCCTTCTACGAGCAGTACTTC. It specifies CAIESPFYEQYF.

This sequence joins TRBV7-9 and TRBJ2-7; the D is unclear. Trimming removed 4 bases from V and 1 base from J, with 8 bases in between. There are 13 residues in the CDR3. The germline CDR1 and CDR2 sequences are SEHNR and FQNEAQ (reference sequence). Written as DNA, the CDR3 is TGTGCCAGCAGCTCCTCGGAGTCCTACGAGCAGTACTTC. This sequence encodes CASSSSESYEQYF.

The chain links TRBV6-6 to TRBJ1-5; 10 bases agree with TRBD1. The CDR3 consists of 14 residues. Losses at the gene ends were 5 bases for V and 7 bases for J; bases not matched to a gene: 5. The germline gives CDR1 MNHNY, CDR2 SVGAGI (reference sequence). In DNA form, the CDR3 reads TGTGCCAGCAGTATGGACAGGGGGGTCCAGCCCCAGCATTTT. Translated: CASSMDRGVQPQHF.

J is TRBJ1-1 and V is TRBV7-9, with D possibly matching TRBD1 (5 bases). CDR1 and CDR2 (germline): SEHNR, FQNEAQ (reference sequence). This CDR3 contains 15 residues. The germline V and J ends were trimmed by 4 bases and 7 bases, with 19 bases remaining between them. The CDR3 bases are TGTGCCAGCAGCTGGCCCCCTAAAGGGGATGGTGAAGCTTTCTTT. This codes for CASSWPPKGDGEAFF.

The CDR3 DNA sequence: TGTGCCAGCAGCCCCACGGCTCCGGCGGGGGAATCCGACAAGCAGTATTTT. Amino acid sequence: CASSPTAPAGESDKQYF. The chain combines TRBV7-6 with TRBJ2-3; 7 bases align to TRBD2. J was trimmed by 11 bases and V by 5 bases; bases with no gene match: 22. The CDR3 covers 17 residues. In germline, CDR1 is SGHVS, CDR2 FNYEAQ.

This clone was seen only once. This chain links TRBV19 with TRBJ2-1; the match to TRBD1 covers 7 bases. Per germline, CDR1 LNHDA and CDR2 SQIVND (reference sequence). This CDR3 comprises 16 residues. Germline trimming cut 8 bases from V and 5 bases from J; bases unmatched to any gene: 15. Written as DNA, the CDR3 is TGTGCCAGTTCAAAAGACAGGGAATATTCTAACAATGAGCAGTTCTTC. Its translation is CASSKDREYSNNEQFF.

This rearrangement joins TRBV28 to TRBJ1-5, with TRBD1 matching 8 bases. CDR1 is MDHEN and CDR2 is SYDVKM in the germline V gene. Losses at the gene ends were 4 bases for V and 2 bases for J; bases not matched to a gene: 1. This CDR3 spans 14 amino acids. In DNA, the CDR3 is TGTGCCAGCAGTTGGGGACAGGGCAATCAGCCCCAGCATTTT. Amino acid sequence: CASSWGQGNQPQHF.

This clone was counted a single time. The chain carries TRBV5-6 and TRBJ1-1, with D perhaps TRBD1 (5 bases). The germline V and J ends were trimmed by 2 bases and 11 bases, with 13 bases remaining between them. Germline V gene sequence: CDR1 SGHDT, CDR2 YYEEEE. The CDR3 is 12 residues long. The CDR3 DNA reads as TGTGCCAGCAGCTTCGGACAAGGTGGTGCTTTCTTT. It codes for CASSFGQGGAFF.

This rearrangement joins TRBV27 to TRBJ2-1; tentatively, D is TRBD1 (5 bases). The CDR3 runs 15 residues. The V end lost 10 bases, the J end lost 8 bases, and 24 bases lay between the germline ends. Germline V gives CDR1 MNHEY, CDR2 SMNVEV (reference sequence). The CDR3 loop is CATRVPLWQGDEQFF. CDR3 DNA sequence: TGTGCCACCAGGGTCCCCCTGTGGCAGGGCGATGAGCAGTTCTTC.

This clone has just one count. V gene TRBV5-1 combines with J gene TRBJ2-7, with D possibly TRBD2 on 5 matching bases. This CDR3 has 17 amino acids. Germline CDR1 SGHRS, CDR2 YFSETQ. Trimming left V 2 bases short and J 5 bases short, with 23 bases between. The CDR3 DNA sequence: TGCGCCAGCAGCTTCCCTACGACTACTCTCTACGGGGACGAGCAGTACTTC. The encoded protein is CASSFPTTTLYGDEQYF. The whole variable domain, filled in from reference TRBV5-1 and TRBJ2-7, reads KAGVTQTPRYLIKTRGQQVTLSCSPISGHRSVSWYQQTPGQGLQFLFEYFSETQRNKGNFPGRFSGRQFSNSRSEMNVSTLELGDSALYLCASSFPTTTLYGDEQYFGPGTRLTVT.

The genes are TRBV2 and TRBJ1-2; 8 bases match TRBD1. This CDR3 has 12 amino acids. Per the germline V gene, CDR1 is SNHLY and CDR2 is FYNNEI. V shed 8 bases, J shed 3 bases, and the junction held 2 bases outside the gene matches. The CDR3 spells CASLTGDYGYTF. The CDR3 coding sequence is TGTGCCAGCCTGACAGGGGACTATGGCTACACCTTC. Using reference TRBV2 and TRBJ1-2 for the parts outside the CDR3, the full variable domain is EPEVTQTPSHQVTQMGQEVILRCVPISNHLYFYWYRQILGQKVEFLVSFYNNEISEKSEIFDDQFSVERPDGSNFTLKIRSTKLEDSAMYFCASLTGDYGYTFGSGTRLTVV.